These 16 T cell receptor beta chains originate from one sample sequenced in a study of blood T cell repertoires in COVID-19. Assay used: immunoSEQ multiplex PCR; TCRdb lists only in-frame clones, some missing. The sample lists around 170,000 clones, roughly four fifths occurring once. The source material was peripheral blood. The receptors originated from a woman in her seventies with COVID-19, enrolled during active disease.

The chain combines TRBV19 with TRBJ1-5; D is possibly TRBD1 (6 bases). V was cut by 11 bases and J by 7 bases, with 18 bases left in between. The germline V gene has CDR1 LNHDA and CDR2 SQIVND (reference sequence). This CDR3 comprises 13 residues. The CDR3 bases are TGTGCCGCCGACGGGGGGCTCGGACAGCCCCAGCATTTT. It specifies CAADGGLGQPQHF.

The V gene is TRBV4-3, the J gene TRBJ2-2, with TRBD2 matching over 8 bases. CDR3 length: 18 residues. Germline CDR1 reads LGHNA; CDR2 reads YSLEER. J was trimmed by 6 bases and V by 4 bases; bases with no gene match: 16. The CDR3 region is CASSPQVSGTPGAGELFF. The CDR3 DNA reads TGCGCCAGCAGCCCCCAGGTTAGCGGGACCCCCGGCGCCGGGGAGCTGTTTTTT.

V and J are TRBV3-1 (or the pseudogene TRBV3-2) and TRBJ2-5, with 11 positions matching TRBD2. V shed 4 bases and J 5 bases; nucleotides not matched to a gene: 9. Germline V gene sequence: CDR1 LGHDT, CDR2 YNNKEL (reference sequence). The CDR3 covers 16 residues. Here the CDR3 reads CASSLGTSGSDETQYF. The CDR3 bases are TGTGCCAGCAGCCTTGGTACTAGCGGGAGTGATGAGACCCAGTACTTC.

The V call is TRBV7-9, the J call TRBJ1-1; D possibly corresponds to TRBD1 (5 bases). Germline lookup yields CDR1 SEHNR and CDR2 FQNEAQ (reference sequence). CDR3 length: 14 residues. Between the trimmed V and J ends, which lost 5 bases and 8 bases, there was a span of 18 bases. This CDR3 is CASSPPVVTAEAFF. The DNA of the CDR3 is TGTGCCAGCAGCCCCCCGGTGGTGACAGCAGAAGCTTTCTTT.

The rearrangement links TRBV9 to TRBJ1-4; D is ambiguous. The germline CDR1 and CDR2 sequences are SGDLS and YYNGEE. The CDR3 sequence is 15 residues long. Trimming left V 0 bases short and J 6 bases short, with 12 bases between. The CDR3 DNA sequence: TGTGCCAGCAGCGTAGGGGCAGGATGGGATGAAAAACTGTTTTTT. Protein sequence: CASSVGAGWDEKLFF.

The chain links TRBV7-2 to TRBJ2-7; a weak D match, TRBD1 (6 bases). Trimming left V 1 base short and J 11 bases short, with 21 bases between. The CDR3 sequence is 15 residues long. Germline CDR1 and CDR2: SGHTA and FQGNSA. CDR3 amino acids: CASSLGLQQQGEKYF. The CDR3, as DNA: TGTGCCAGCAGCTTAGGGCTACAACAACAGGGTGAGAAGTACTTC.

This clone has a count of ten or more. The chain employs TRBV6-2 or TRBV6-3 and TRBJ2-2; 9 bases line up with TRBD1. Germline CDR1 is MNHEY and CDR2 is SVGEGT. The CDR3 contains 16 residues. Unmatched junction bases numbered 7, after V lost 2 bases and J lost 6 bases. The CDR3 DNA follows: TGTGCCAGCAGTTACGGCGGACAGGGGAGGGCCGGGGAGCTGTTTTTT. As protein: CASSYGGQGRAGELFF.

The rearrangement links TRBV5-1 to TRBJ2-1; D perhaps matches TRBD2 (6 bases). The V end was cut by 4 bases, the J end by 5 bases, with 19 bases between. This CDR3 has 16 amino acids. The V gene's germline CDR1 is SGHRS and CDR2 YFSETQ. CDR3 DNA: TGCGCCAGCAGCGCCGCCGCGGGATTAGGTAACAATGAGCAGTTCTTC. It encodes CASSAAAGLGNNEQFF.

The V call is TRBV7-2, the J call TRBJ2-1; D unresolved. Germline V gives CDR1 SGHTA, CDR2 FQGNSA. The CDR3 has 15 residues. The V end lost 3 bases, the J end lost 0 bases, and 9 bases lay between the germline ends. The CDR3 spells CASSLSGTSYNEQFF. For the CDR3, the DNA is TGTGCCAGCAGCTTGTCAGGAACCTCCTACAATGAGCAGTTCTTC.

The genes are TRBV4-3 and TRBJ1-2; TRBD1 matches 11 bases. CDR1 is LGHNA, CDR2 YSLEER, per germline. CDR3 size: 16 residues. V shed 2 bases, J shed 8 bases, and the junction held 10 bases outside the gene matches. The CDR3 protein is CASSQQLGQGAGGYTF. The DNA of the CDR3 is TGCGCCAGCAGCCAACAACTCGGACAGGGGGCAGGAGGCTACACCTTC.

The V call is TRBV6-5, the J call TRBJ1-2; the D is unclear. Per germline, CDR1 MNHEY and CDR2 SVGAGI. This CDR3 is 14 amino acids long. The V and J ends lost 9 bases and 0 bases respectively, with 14 bases between them. The CDR3 DNA sequence: TGTGCCAGTACCATGACATCTCCTAACTATGGCTACACCTTC. Amino acid sequence: CASTMTSPNYGYTF.

V is TRBV5-1 and J is TRBJ2-7, with a possible D match to TRBD2 (6 bases). The germline gives CDR1 SGHRS, CDR2 YFSETQ. With 4 bases removed from V and 0 bases from J, the gap between germline ends came to 14 bases. This CDR3 has 15 residues. CDR3 protein: CASSPEGRSSYEQYF. For the CDR3, the DNA is TGCGCCAGCAGCCCGGAGGGCAGAAGCTCCTACGAGCAGTACTTC. Combining the CDR3 with reference TRBV5-1 and TRBJ2-7 gives the whole variable domain KAGVTQTPRYLIKTRGQQVTLSCSPISGHRSVSWYQQTPGQGLQFLFEYFSETQRNKGNFPGRFSGRQFSNSRSEMNVSTLELGDSALYLCASSPEGRSSYEQYFGPGTRLTVT.

The V gene is TRBV18, the J gene TRBJ2-1; TRBD1 agrees at 7 bases. CDR1 is KGHSH and CDR2 is LQKENI in the germline V gene. J lost 2 bases, V lost 2 bases, and 12 bases had no gene match. The CDR3 runs 18 residues. The CDR3 protein is CASSPSGGFGSTYNEQFF. DNA for the CDR3: TGTGCCAGCTCACCATCAGGGGGTTTTGGTAGCACCTACAATGAGCAGTTCTTC.

The chain has TRBV30 and TRBJ1-2; 7 positions agree with TRBD1. The CDR3 length is 12 residues. CDR1 is GTSNPN, CDR2 SVGIG, per germline (reference sequence). Trimming at V came to 5 bases and at J to 8 bases, leaving 8 bases not matched to a gene. CDR3 sequence reads: CAWGRNRGGYTF. CDR3 bases: TGTGCCTGGGGACGCAACAGGGGAGGCTACACCTTC.

The CDR3 sequence is CASSADRTVNTEAFF. As DNA, the CDR3 is TGTGCCAGCAGTGCCGACCGGACAGTGAACACTGAAGCTTTCTTT. The gene calls are TRBV27 and TRBJ1-1, with D tentatively TRBD1 (6 bases). The CDR3 has 15 amino acids. Deletions cut 5 bases from V and 0 bases from J, with 13 bases between. CDR1 and CDR2 from the germline V gene are MNHEY and SMNVEV (reference sequence).

V usage is TRBV10-3 and J usage is TRBJ1-2, with TRBD1 identical over 9 bases. Trimming at V came to 5 bases and at J to 3 bases, leaving 7 bases not matched to a gene. The CDR3 loop spans 15 amino acids. In germline, CDR1 is ENHRY, CDR2 SYGVKD. The chain's CDR3 is CAISHMDRGDYGYTF. In nucleotides, the CDR3 is TGTGCCATCAGTCACATGGACAGGGGTGACTATGGCTACACCTTC.